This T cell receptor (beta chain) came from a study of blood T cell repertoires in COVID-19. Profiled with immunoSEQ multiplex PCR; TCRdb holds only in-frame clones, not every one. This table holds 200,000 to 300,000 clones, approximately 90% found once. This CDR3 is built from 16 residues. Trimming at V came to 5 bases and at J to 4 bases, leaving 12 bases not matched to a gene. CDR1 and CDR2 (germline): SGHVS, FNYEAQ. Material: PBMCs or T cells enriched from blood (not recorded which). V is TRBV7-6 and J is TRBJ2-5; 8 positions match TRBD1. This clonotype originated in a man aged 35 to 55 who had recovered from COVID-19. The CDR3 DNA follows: TGTGCCAGCAGCCCCTCGACAGGGGCCTATGGAGAGACCCAGTACTTC. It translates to CASSPSTGAYGETQYF.